The clone carrying this T cell receptor beta chain was seen a few times. Its target is not known. Making the TCR beta libraries involved quantitative 5'-RACE with molecular barcodes. TCRdb used MiXCR to reprocess the 5' RACE reads, holding one entry per CDR3 protein. Here the sample spans more than 150,000 distinct CDR3 sequences, around 10% being singletons. The data stem from a study of CD8 T cells in ankylosing spondylitis. Trimming cost V 0 bases and J 2 bases, with 8 bases left between them. The CDR3 loop spans 14 amino acids. From germline, CDR1 is SGHRS and CDR2 YFSETQ. Study-level results: Reports of some motif variants in reactive arthritis synovial fluid and blood predate this one. A CD8+ phenotype characterized the disease-linked clones, which were relatively rare in peripheral blood. Characteristic of ankylosing spondylitis blood, it appeared, was a TCR beta motif comprising eight highly homologous variants.

The chain has TRBV5-1 and TRBJ1-2; unclear D gene. The TCR originated in a male donor with ankylosing spondylitis or in good health (not recorded which). What was sequenced was blood, either unsorted or a sorted T cell fraction (not recorded which). This CDR3 is CASSLDWGNYGYTF. CDR3 sequence (DNA): TGCGCCAGCAGCTTGGACTGGGGAAACTATGGCTACACCTTC.